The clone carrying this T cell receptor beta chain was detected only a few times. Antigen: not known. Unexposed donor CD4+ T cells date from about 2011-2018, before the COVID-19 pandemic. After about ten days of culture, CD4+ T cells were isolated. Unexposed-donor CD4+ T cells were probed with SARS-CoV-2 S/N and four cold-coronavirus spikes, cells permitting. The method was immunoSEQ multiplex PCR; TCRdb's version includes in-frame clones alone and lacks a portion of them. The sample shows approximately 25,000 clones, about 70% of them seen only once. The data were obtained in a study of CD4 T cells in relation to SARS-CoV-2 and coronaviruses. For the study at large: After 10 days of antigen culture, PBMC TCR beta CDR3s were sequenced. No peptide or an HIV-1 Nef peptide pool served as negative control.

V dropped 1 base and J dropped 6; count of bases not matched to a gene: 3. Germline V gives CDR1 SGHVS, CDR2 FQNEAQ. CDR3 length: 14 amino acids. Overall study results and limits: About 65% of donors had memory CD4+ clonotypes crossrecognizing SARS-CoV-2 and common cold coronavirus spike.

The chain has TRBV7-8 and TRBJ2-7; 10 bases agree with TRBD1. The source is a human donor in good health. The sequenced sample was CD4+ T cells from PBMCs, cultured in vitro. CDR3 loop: CASSLGGQGSEQYF. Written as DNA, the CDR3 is TGTGCCAGCAGCTTAGGGGGACAGGGGTCCGAGCAGTACTTC.